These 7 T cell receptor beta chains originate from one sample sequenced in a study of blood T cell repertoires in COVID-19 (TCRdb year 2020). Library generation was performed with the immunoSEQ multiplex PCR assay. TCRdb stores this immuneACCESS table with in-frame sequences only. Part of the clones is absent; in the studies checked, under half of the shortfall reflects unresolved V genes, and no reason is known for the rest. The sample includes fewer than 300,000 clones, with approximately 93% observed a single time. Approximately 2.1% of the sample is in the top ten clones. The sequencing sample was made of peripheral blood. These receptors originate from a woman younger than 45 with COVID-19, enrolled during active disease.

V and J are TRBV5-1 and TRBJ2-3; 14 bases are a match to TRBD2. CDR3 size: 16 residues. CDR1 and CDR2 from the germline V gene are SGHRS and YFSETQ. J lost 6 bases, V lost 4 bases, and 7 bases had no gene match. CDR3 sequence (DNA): TGCGCCAGCAGCCTGGGACTAGCGGGAGAGGCGGATACGCAGTATTTT. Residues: CASSLGLAGEADTQYF.

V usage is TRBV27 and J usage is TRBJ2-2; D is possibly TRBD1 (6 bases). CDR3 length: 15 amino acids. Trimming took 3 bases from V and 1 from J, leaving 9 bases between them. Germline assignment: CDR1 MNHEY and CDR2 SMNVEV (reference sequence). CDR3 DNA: TGTGCCAGCAGTTTCGGACAGCTGAACACCGGGGAGCTGTTTTTT. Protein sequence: CASSFGQLNTGELFF.

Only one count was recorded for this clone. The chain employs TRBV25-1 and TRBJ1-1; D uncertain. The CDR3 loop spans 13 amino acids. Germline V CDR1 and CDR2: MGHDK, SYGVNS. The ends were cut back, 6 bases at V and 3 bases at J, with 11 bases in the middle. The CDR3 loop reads CASRSPGHTEAFF. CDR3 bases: TGTGCCAGCAGGTCCCCAGGCCACACTGAAGCTTTCTTT.

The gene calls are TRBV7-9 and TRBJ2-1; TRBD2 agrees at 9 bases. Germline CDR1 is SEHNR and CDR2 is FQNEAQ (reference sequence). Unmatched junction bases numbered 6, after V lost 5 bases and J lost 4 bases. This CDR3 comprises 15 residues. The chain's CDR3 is CASSPASGEYNEQFF. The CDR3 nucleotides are TGTGCCAGCAGCCCAGCTAGCGGGGAATACAATGAGCAGTTCTTC. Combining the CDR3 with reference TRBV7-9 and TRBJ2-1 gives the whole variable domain DTGVSQNPRHKITKRGQNVTFRCDPISEHNRLYWYRQTLGQGPEFLTYFQNEAQLEKSRLLSDRFSAERPKGSFSTLEIQRTEQGDSAMYLCASSPASGEYNEQFFGPGTRLTVL.

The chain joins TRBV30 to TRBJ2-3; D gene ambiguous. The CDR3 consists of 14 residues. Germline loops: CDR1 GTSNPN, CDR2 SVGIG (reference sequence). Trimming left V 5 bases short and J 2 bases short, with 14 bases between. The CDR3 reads CAWGLNYDTDTQYF. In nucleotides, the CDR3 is TGTGCCTGGGGGTTGAACTACGACACAGATACGCAGTATTTT.

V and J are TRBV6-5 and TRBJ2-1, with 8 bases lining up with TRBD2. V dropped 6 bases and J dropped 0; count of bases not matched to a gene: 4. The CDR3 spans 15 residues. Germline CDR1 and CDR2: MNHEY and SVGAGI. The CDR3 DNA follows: TGTGCCAGCAGCAATAGCGGGAACTCCTACAATGAGCAGTTCTTC. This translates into CASSNSGNSYNEQFF.

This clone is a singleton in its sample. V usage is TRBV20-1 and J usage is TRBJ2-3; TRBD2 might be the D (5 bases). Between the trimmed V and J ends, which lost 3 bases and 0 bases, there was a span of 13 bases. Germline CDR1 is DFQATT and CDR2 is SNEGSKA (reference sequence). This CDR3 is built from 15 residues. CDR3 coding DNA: TGCAGTGCTAGTTGGGCTAGAGGGAGCACAGATACGCAGTATTTT. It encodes CSASWARGSTDTQYF.